This is a list of T cell receptor beta chains from one sample in a study of cytomegalovirus exposure and HLA in healthy donors. Sequenced by immunoSEQ multiplex PCR; TCRdb stores in-frame clones only, minus some. In the table there are 180,000 or so clones, 60% to 80% of which are singletons. Sequencing was done on a sample of PBMCs. The receptor source for this set is a middle-aged man in good health and CMV-seropositive. CDR3s leave out the opening cysteine and the closing phenylalanine or tryptophan. A D gene is named only where the DNA matches it firmly.

>TRBV6-5|TRBD1|TRBJ1-2
ASSSDRGSWGYT
>TRBV7-7|TRBD1|TRBJ2-2
ASSLWGTANTGELF
>TRBV5-8|TRBD2|TRBJ2-3
ASSSGLAGGPADTQY
>TRBV6-6|-|TRBJ1-2
ASSYRETIEFYGYT
>TRBV4-3|-|TRBJ2-2
ASSQGSGWNTGELF
>TRBV20-1|-|TRBJ2-3
SAPKSDTQY
>TRBV6-5|TRBD1|TRBJ2-7
ASSRDRSSYEQY
>TRBV6-5|TRBD1|TRBJ1-1
ASSLDRLNTEAF
>TRBV6-5|-|TRBJ2-5
ASTQKAGPRETQY
>TRBV4-1|-|TRBJ1-2
ASSQDPGDYGYT
>TRBV28|TRBD2|TRBJ2-2
ASSPSPGRAGELF
>TRBV23-1|-|TRBJ1-3
ASSQLEHLGSGNTIY
>TRBV19|TRBD2|TRBJ2-1
ASKGVGTSGRKTYNEQF
>TRBV6-1|-|TRBJ1-2
ASTPLLAGPGYT
>TRBV5-6|-|TRBJ2-2
ASSLVAGFGGELF
>TRBV30|-|TRBJ1-5
AWSGKGVNQPQH
>TRBV6-4|TRBD1|TRBJ1-5
ASRRPGQGSVGDQPQH
>TRBV6-1|TRBD1|TRBJ1-3
ATPDRVSGNTIY
>TRBV27|TRBD1|TRBJ2-6
ASRGQGTGANVLT
>TRBV2|TRBD1|TRBJ1-5
ASTRDSHSNQPQH
>TRBV5-3|TRBD1|TRBJ2-2
ARSLRQGTGELF
>TRBV7-2|-|TRBJ2-2
ASSLAVRTNTGELF
>TRBV2|TRBD2|TRBJ2-1
ASSEMGGGAHEQF
>TRBV11-2|-|TRBJ2-5
ASSLDGSRLRQETQY
>TRBV27|TRBD1|TRBJ1-6
ASSATGGSYNSPLH
>TRBV15|-|TRBJ1-2
ATSRGETAN
>TRBV4-1|-|TRBJ2-5
ASSQVGGQMQETQY
>TRBV9|-|TRBJ2-2
ASSVTVSGELF
>TRBV5-5|TRBD1|TRBJ1-4
ASSFTPGQGYEKLF
>TRBV5-6|TRBD1|TRBJ1-1
ASNKGQPNTEAF
>TRBV7-9|-|TRBJ1-4
ASSLEAGRNEKLF
>TRBV6-5|TRBD1|TRBJ2-1
ASSRDRGNNEQF
>TRBV19|TRBD2|TRBJ2-3
ASSIITSGRGTQY
>TRBV5-5|-|TRBJ1-2
ASSLVARDYGYT
>TRBV18|-|TRBJ1-1
ASSPKGSQALNTEAF
>TRBV7-9|-|TRBJ2-3
ASSLWRKGAESTDTQY
>TRBV7-2|TRBD2|TRBJ2-2
ASSLDNGLADTGELF
>TRBV7-7|-|TRBJ1-6
ASSLSGINSPLH
>TRBV10-1|TRBD2|TRBJ2-1
ASSGTSGGYNEQF
>TRBV7-9|TRBD2|TRBJ2-1
ASSLTSGSPNEQF
>TRBV5-4|TRBD2|TRBJ2-5
ASSGDYGTSGRRETQY
>TRBV4-2|TRBD2|TRBJ2-7
ASSQGAGGSYEQY
>TRBV14|-|TRBJ1-5
ASRHTGGDWFFNQPQH
>TRBV15|-|TRBJ1-2
ATSRDWVSGLS
>TRBV18|-|TRBJ1-1
ASSPSRNAEAF
>TRBV28|-|TRBJ1-2
ASSWEVRYGYT
>TRBV28|TRBD1|TRBJ1-4
ASRKGTAGEKLF
>TRBV7-9|-|TRBJ1-1
ASSQDKRGAF
>TRBV27|-|TRBJ2-1
ASSSRQKYNEQF
>TRBV10-3|-|TRBJ1-3
ATAGEVYSGNTIY
>TRBV5-1|-|TRBJ2-5
ASSSTGLLTQY
>TRBV6-5|-|TRBJ2-1
ASRQSGEQF
>TRBV5-1|TRBD1|TRBJ1-1
ASSRGTGGSNTEAF